Listed here are 17 T cell receptor beta chains from one sample, sequenced in a study of cytomegalovirus exposure and HLA in healthy donors. Use of 60 Vbeta and 13 Jbeta primers characterized the PCR. Assay used: immunoSEQ multiplex PCR; TCRdb lists only in-frame clones, some missing. The sample shows approximately 160,000 clones, 65% to 85% of them seen only once. Source material: PBMCs. The receptors shown here come from a woman in her 40s in good health and CMV-seropositive.

The chain recombines TRBV18 with TRBJ1-1; 9 bases align to TRBD1. V dropped 3 bases and J dropped 1; count of bases not matched to a gene: 6. Germline CDR1 and CDR2: KGHSH and LQKENI. The CDR3 consists of 16 residues. CDR3 sequence (DNA): TGTGCCAGCTCACCCGGGACAGGGCTACGGAACACTGAAGCTTTCTTT. Protein: CASSPGTGLRNTEAFF.

This chain links TRBV19 with TRBJ1-4, with 9 bases that match TRBD1. The V gene end was trimmed by 5 bases and the J gene end by 4 bases; junction bases not matched to a gene: 8. Germline assignment: CDR1 LNHDA and CDR2 SQIVND (reference sequence). CDR3 length: 16 residues. CDR3 region: CASSLWTGEDNEKLFF. DNA for the CDR3: TGTGCCAGTAGTCTATGGACAGGGGAAGATAATGAAAAACTGTTTTTT.

The rearrangement uses TRBV5-5 and TRBJ2-5; D is perhaps TRBD2 (6 bases). Germline V gives CDR1 SGHKS, CDR2 YYEKEE (reference sequence). The V end was cut by 4 bases, the J end by 5 bases, with 21 bases between. This CDR3 spans 16 amino acids. DNA of the CDR3: TGTGCCAGCAGCCCATCCTTTGGAGGGAATGGGGAGACCCAGTACTTC. Its protein is CASSPSFGGNGETQYF.

J is TRBJ2-3 and V is TRBV19; D possibly corresponds to TRBD1 (5 bases). CDR1 LNHDA and CDR2 SQIVND come from the germline V gene (reference sequence). The V end lost 4 bases, the J end lost 2 bases, and 7 bases lay between the germline ends. The CDR3 consists of 13 residues. The CDR3 sequence is CASSTRVTDTQYF. For the CDR3, the DNA is TGTGCCAGTAGTACCAGGGTCACAGATACGCAGTATTTT.

The chain couples TRBV5-1 to TRBJ1-6; D uncertain. V dropped 4 bases and J dropped 5 bases, with 13 bases sitting between them. The CDR3 is 15 amino acids. CDR1 and CDR2 (germline): SGHRS, YFSETQ. CDR3 DNA: TGCGCCAGCAGCCCTACAGCAGCCGATAATTCACCCCTCCACTTT. This sequence encodes CASSPTAADNSPLHF. Full variable domain (outside the CDR3, taken from reference TRBV5-1 and TRBJ1-6): KAGVTQTPRYLIKTRGQQVTLSCSPISGHRSVSWYQQTPGQGLQFLFEYFSETQRNKGNFPGRFSGRQFSNSRSEMNVSTLELGDSALYLCASSPTAADNSPLHFGNGTRLTVT.

The chain has TRBV7-9 and TRBJ2-5; 7 bases agree with TRBD1. Germline V lookup: CDR1 SEHNR, CDR2 FQNEAQ (reference sequence). This CDR3 spans 17 amino acids. J was trimmed by 1 base and V by 4 bases; bases with no gene match: 12. CDR3 nucleotide sequence: TGTGCCAGCAGCTACTCACTACAGGGGACAGCCCAAGAGACCCAGTACTTC. It specifies CASSYSLQGTAQETQYF.

The chain couples TRBV11-2 to TRBJ2-5, with D perhaps matching TRBD2 (6 bases). From germline, CDR1 is SGHAT and CDR2 FQNNGV. The V and J ends lost 0 bases and 2 bases respectively, with 7 bases between them. The CDR3 extends over 14 amino acids. The CDR3 region is CASSLDAGQETQYF. The DNA for the CDR3 is TGTGCCAGCAGCTTAGACGCGGGGCAAGAGACCCAGTACTTC.

The table lists this clone with a few counts. The V call is TRBV5-1, the J call TRBJ1-4, with D perhaps matching TRBD1 (5 bases). V was pared by 0 bases and J by 10 bases, with 10 bases between. The CDR3 runs to 13 residues. Germline V gives CDR1 SGHRS, CDR2 YFSETQ. This CDR3 reads CASSLEEGRKLFF. In DNA, the CDR3 is TGCGCCAGCAGCTTGGAGGAGGGGCGAAAACTGTTTTTT.

The rearrangement joins TRBV21-1 to TRBJ1-4; the table names TRBD1, a call not compared with the DNA. TRBV21-1 is assigned pseudogene status. This CDR3 is built from 16 residues. CDR3 in DNA: TGTGCCAGCAGCAAAAACTCGGACAGGGGAAGGGAAAAACTGTTTTTT. Its translation is CASSKNSDRGREKLFF.

The chain couples TRBV5-6 to TRBJ2-1; TRBD2 matches 9 bases. The CDR3 has 17 residues. The V segment lost 2 bases and the J segment 0 bases; nucleotides outside the gene matches: 6. Germline-derived CDR1 and CDR2 are SGHDT and YYEEEE. CDR3 bases: TGTGCCAGCAGCTTAAGCGGGAGGTGGGGCTCCTACAATGAGCAGTTCTTC. Its translation is CASSLSGRWGSYNEQFF.

This rearrangement joins TRBV11-3 to TRBJ1-1; D ambiguous. V was shortened by 0 bases and J by 4 bases, with 9 bases between the two germline ends. Per the germline V gene, CDR1 is SGHNT and CDR2 is YENEEA. CDR3 length equals 14 residues. DNA for the CDR3: TGTGCCAGCAGCTTAGATGGAGGGAGCACTGAAGCTTTCTTT. This encodes CASSLDGGSTEAFF. Full variable domain (rest looked up from reference TRBV11-3 and TRBJ1-1): EAGVVQSPRYKIIEKKQPVAFWCNPISGHNTLYWYLQNLGQGPELLIRYENEEAVDDSQLPKDRFSAERLKGVDSTLKIQPAELGDSAVYLCASSLDGGSTEAFFGQGTRLTVV.

The rearrangement joins TRBV18 to TRBJ1-5, with D maybe TRBD1 (6 bases). V was cut by 6 bases and J by 5 bases, with 17 bases left in between. CDR1 KGHSH and CDR2 LQKENI come from the germline V gene. There are 15 residues in the CDR3. Here the CDR3 DNA reads TGTGCCAGCTCCCAGAAAGGGGGGGACGATCAGCCCCAGCATTTT. Translated: CASSQKGGDDQPQHF.

This sequence joins TRBV5-6 and TRBJ2-5, with no clear D. Trimming stripped 1 base from V and 2 bases from J, with 6 bases between. Germline CDR1 and CDR2: SGHDT and YYEEEE. This CDR3 is built from 13 residues. CDR3 amino acids: CASSLFGQETQYF. The CDR3 region has the DNA TGTGCCAGCAGCTTGTTCGGGCAAGAGACCCAGTACTTC.

This rearrangement joins TRBV2 to TRBJ1-1; possibly TRBD1 for D (6 bases). The CDR3 extends over 15 amino acids. Trimming removed 5 bases from V and 1 base from J, with 14 bases in between. Germline CDR1 SNHLY, CDR2 FYNNEI. CDR3: CASSPQGHTNTEAFF. DNA for the CDR3: TGTGCCAGCAGTCCTCAGGGACATACGAACACTGAAGCTTTCTTT.

This clone has just a few counts. This chain connects TRBV19 to TRBJ2-3; 7 nucleotides line up with TRBD2. The CDR3 runs 15 residues. V shed 5 bases, J shed 3 bases, and the junction held 8 bases outside the gene matches. Germline V gene lookup returns CDR1 LNHDA and CDR2 SQIVND (reference sequence). CDR3 loop: CASSPLGEGTDTQYF. The CDR3 coding sequence is TGTGCCAGTAGTCCCTTGGGGGAGGGAACAGATACGCAGTATTTT.

This chain joins TRBV4-3 and TRBJ1-6; 7 bases match TRBD1. V trimming: 0 bases; J trimming: 5 bases; junction bases outside the gene matches: 4. The CDR3 length is 16 residues. Germline CDR1 LGHNA, CDR2 YSLEER. CDR3 protein: CASSQERGQDNSPLHF. CDR3 DNA: TGCGCCAGCAGCCAAGAAAGGGGGCAAGATAATTCACCCCTCCACTTT.

Only one count was recorded for this clone. The chain employs TRBV7-9 and TRBJ1-4, with D perhaps TRBD1 (6 bases). CDR1 is SEHNR, CDR2 FQNEAQ, per germline (reference sequence). This CDR3 has 14 amino acids. Trimming shortened V by 5 bases and J by 8 bases, and 15 bases separated the two germline ends. CDR3 coding DNA: TGTGCCAGCAGCGAGCCAACCCAGGGGGAAAAACTGTTTTTT. Translating it yields CASSEPTQGEKLFF.